Listed below are T cell receptor beta chains from one sample, sequenced in a study of blood T cell repertoires in COVID-19. TCRdb's table, derived via immunoSEQ multiplex PCR, lists solely in-frame clones and lacks some. Found here are some 130,000 clones, about 80% of them singletons; the top ten hold around 5.5%. The sample comprised PBMCs or T cells enriched from blood (not recorded which). The receptors were sampled from a woman in her forties or fifties who had recovered from COVID-19. The CDR3 runs from the conserved cysteine through the conserved F or W. For some rows the clone size is stated as once, few or many, or as a class when expanded; others skip it.

>TRBJ1-1|-|TRBV4-2
CASSQDIGTGNRGPEAFF
>TRBJ1-5|-|TRBV23-1
CASSQHRGHF
>TRBJ2-7|-|TRBV5-1
CASSSSGTGLDEQYF
>TRBJ1-3|-|TRBV29-1
CSAQPQGSGNTIYF
>TRBJ1-5|-|TRBV27
CASRAGQGANQPQHF
>TRBJ2-4|-|TRBV28
CASTPGLRNIQYF
>TRBJ1-1|-|TRBV9
CASSVGVVTEAFF
>TRBJ1-3|-|TRBV3-1/TRBV3-2
CASSLGHLGNTIYF
>TRBJ1-1|-|TRBV19
CASSPPGGYTEAFF
>TRBJ1-5|-|TRBV5-6
CASATGTGGQPQHF
>TRBJ2-3|-|TRBV28
CASSPLADTDTQYF
>TRBJ2-3|-|TRBV11-3
CASSLAAAGGPDTQYF
>TRBJ1-1|-|TRBV28
CASSPSRGGRAFF
>TRBJ2-3|-|TRBV27
CASSTRTGTDTQYF
>TRBJ1-2|-|TRBV7-8
CASSPRLLNYGYTF
>TRBJ2-2|-|TRBV28
CASSFGGSPGELFF
>TRBJ2-5|-|TRBV11-3
CASSSREWETQYF
>TRBJ1-2|-|TRBV19
CASSIKGAGGGYTF
>TRBJ1-5|-|TRBV28
CASSPGTGPYSNQPQHF
>TRBJ2-1|-|TRBV7-9
CASSPASEQFF
>TRBJ1-5|-|TRBV5-8
CASSSGQLSNQPQHF
>TRBJ1-1|once|TRBV18
CASSPNWGGNTEAFF
>TRBJ1-2|-|TRBV5-1
CASSLGPGQGNGYTF
>TRBJ2-5|-|TRBV7-6
CASSFGGRETQYF
>TRBJ1-3|few|TRBV19
CASKRYRQTISGNTIYF
>TRBJ1-4|-|TRBV29-1
CSVEEAGGGTGDPREKLFF
>TRBJ2-4|few|TRBV6-1
CASSDDGGAGNIQYF
>TRBJ1-6|-|TRBV6-5
CASSYGQGSPSPLHF
>TRBJ2-5|-|TRBV3-1/TRBV3-2
CASSQGITGGRKTQYF
>TRBJ1-1|-|TRBV6-4
CASSESGTGEAFF
>TRBJ1-1|-|TRBV12-3/TRBV12-4
CASRQQNTEAFF
>TRBJ1-2|-|TRBV7-9
CASSSPGQGSGYTF
>TRBJ2-1|-|TRBV7-3
CASSRGQNNEQFF
>TRBJ1-1|-|TRBV27
CASSPRTGGMAEAFF
>TRBJ1-6|-|TRBV19
CASSIVGREVALHF
>TRBJ1-4|-|TRBV11-2
CASSLVGGEKLFF
>TRBJ1-1|few|TRBV27
CASSLNRYTEAFF
>TRBJ1-5|once|TRBV5-1
CASSLTWGPNQPQHF
>TRBJ2-7|-|TRBV12-3/TRBV12-4
CASRQRGHEQYF
>TRBJ2-3|-|TRBV5-4
CASSLSGGYTDTQYF
>TRBJ1-1|once|TRBV9
CASSAQGGAFF
>TRBJ2-3|once|TRBV7-6
CASSLFLAGQITDTQYF
>TRBJ2-1|few|TRBV28
CASSPPTGRSGNEQFF
>TRBJ1-2|-|TRBV6-2/TRBV6-3
CASSWEGGYGYTF
>TRBJ1-5|-|TRBV15
CATSAEGTRSNQPQHF
>TRBJ2-1|-|TRBV28
CASSSALAGAYNEQFF
>TRBJ2-7|once|TRBV5-4
CASSFPQAYEQYF
>TRBJ2-2|-|TRBV6-5
CASSSSANTGELFF
>TRBJ2-6|many|TRBV3-1/TRBV3-2
CASSPPPGQGASGANVLTF
>TRBJ1-4|-|TRBV28
CASSLGGPNEKLFF
>TRBJ1-1|-|TRBV28
CASTRDRVTEAFF
>TRBJ1-5|once|TRBV10-1
CASSKGGYQPQHF
>TRBJ2-5|-|TRBV7-8
CASSIGTSRGETQYF
>TRBJ2-2|-|TRBV7-6
CASSLWTKVYTGELFF
>TRBJ1-6|once|TRBV7-2
CASSPGTANSYNSPLHF
>TRBJ2-2|-|TRBV19
CASMNRYTGELFF
>TRBJ1-1|-|TRBV6-1
CASSETGNTEAFF
>TRBJ2-7|once|TRBV4-2
CASSQEVKDRVYEQYF
>TRBJ1-2|medium-sized|TRBV4-1
CASSQADLWGDGYTF
>TRBJ2-1|-|TRBV4-1
CASSRKAESGGFNEQFF